This entry is about one TCR beta chain. This sample is part of a study of blood T cell repertoires in COVID-19. Original analysis: Scientists estimated how many nucleated cells there were by amplifying reference gene primers. Measured with immunoSEQ multiplex PCR; TCRdb has only the in-frame clones, and not every one. D and trimming come from the DNA, and the V and J calls and clone size come from that table. The top ten hold 2.1% of the sample, which has about 190,000 clones, about nine tenths seen once. The CDR3 is 14 residues long. Looked up from germline, CDR1 is MNHNY and CDR2 is SVGAGI (reference sequence). Trimming left V 2 bases short and J 10 bases short, with 15 bases between.

The sequenced sample was peripheral blood. The TCR comes from a man aged 65 to 85 with active or convalescent COVID-19. The chain employs TRBV6-6 and TRBJ2-1; D may be TRBD2 (7 bases). CDR3 amino acids: CASSYGRGGREQFF. CDR3 bases: TGTGCCAGCAGTTACGGGAGGGGGGGAAGGGAGCAGTTCTTC.